Given below is one T cell receptor (beta chain) in context. Its antigen remains unknown. The sample comes from a study of cytomegalovirus exposure and HLA in healthy donors. Study observations and caveats: Trimming of TCR beta V- and J-genes showed a link, identified in a later analysis, to a missense DCLRE1C variant. There was a cluster of highly shared sequence variants that was likely a sequencing artifact.

The CDR3 sequence is 15 residues long. Germline lookup yields CDR1 MDHEN and CDR2 SYDVKM. V was pared by 6 bases and J by 5 bases, with 8 bases of the junction left unmatched. The study ran its PCR with 60 Vbeta and 13 Jbeta primers. Method: immunoSEQ multiplex PCR; TCRdb's copy keeps in-frame clones and lacks some. The sample consists of 55,000 to 80,000 clones, 60% to 75% of them appearing once. The source material was PBMCs. V and J are TRBV28 and TRBJ1-5; 9 bases line up with TRBD1. This clonotype originated in a man aged 35 to 55 in good health and CMV-seropositive. The CDR3 sequence is CASSGDRVRDQPQHF. The CDR3 DNA reads as TGTGCCAGCAGCGGGGACAGGGTAAGGGATCAGCCCCAGCATTTT.